This T cell receptor (beta chain) is from a study of shared clonotypes between healthy human individuals. The CDR3 runs 16 residues. With V trimmed by 6 bases and J by 5 bases, 17 bases remained unmatched. CDR1 SQVTM and CDR2 ANQGSEA come from the germline V gene. Sequencing was at deep level. Source study methods: Junction-only immunoSEQ sequences carried no quality scores, so filtering differed. Sequencing was performed with immunoSEQ multiplex PCR; in TCRdb, only in-frame clones are kept and a portion is missing. That table furnishes V, J and clone size, whereas the DNA furnished D and trimming. The sample comprises about 2 million clones, roughly 94% of which are singletons, and under 0.15% rests with the top ten.

The chain employs TRBV29-1 and TRBJ2-5; TRBD1 matches 8 bases. The sample comprised naive CD4+ T cells sorted from blood. Subset of the sample: CD45RA+ positively selected. The receptor was derived from a young man in good health. The CDR3 DNA sequence: TGCAGCGTCGGGACGGAGACAGGGGACGTAAGGGAGACCCAGTACTTC. Encoded protein: CSVGTETGDVRETQYF.